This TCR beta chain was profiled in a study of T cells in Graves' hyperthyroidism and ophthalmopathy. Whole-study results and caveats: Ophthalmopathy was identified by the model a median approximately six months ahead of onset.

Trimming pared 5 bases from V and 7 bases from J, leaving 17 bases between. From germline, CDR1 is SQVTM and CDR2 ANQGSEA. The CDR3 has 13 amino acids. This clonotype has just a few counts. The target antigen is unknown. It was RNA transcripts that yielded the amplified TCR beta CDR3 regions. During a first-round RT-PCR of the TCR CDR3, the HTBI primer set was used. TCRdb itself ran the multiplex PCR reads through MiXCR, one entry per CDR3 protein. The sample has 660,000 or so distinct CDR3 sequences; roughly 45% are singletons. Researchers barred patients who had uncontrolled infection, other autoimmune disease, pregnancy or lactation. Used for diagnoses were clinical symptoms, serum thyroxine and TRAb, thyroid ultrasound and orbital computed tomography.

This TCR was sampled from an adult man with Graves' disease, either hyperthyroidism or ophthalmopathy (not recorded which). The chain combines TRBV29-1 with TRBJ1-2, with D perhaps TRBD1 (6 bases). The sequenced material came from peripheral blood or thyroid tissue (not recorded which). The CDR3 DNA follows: TGCAGCGTTATTGGGGGGCTCCTTGGTGGCTACACCTTC. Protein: CSVIGGLLGGYTF.